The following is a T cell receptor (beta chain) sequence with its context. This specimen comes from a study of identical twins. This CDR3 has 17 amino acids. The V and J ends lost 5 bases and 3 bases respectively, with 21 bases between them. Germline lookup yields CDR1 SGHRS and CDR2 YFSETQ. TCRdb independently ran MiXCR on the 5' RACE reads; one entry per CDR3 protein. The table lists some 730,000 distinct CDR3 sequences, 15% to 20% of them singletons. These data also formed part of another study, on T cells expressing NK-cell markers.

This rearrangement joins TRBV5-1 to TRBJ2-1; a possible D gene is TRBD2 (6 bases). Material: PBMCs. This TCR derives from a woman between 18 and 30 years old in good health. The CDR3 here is CASRLRWRDRGYNEQFF. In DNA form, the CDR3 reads TGCGCCAGCAGGCTCAGGTGGCGGGATCGGGGCTACAATGAGCAGTTCTTC.